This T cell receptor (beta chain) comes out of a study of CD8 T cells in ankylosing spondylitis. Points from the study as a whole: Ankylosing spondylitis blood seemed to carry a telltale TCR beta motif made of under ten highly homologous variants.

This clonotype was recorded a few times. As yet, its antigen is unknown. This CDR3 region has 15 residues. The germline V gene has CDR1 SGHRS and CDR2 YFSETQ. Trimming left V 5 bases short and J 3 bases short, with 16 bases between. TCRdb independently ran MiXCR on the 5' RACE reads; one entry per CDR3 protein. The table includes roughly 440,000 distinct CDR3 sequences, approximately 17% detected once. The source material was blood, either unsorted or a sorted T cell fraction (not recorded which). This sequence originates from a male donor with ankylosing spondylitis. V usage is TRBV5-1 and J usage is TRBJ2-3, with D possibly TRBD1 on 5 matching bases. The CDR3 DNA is TGCGCCAGCAGGGCTCTAGGGGCAGAGACAGATACGCAGTATTTT. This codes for CASRALGAETDTQYF.